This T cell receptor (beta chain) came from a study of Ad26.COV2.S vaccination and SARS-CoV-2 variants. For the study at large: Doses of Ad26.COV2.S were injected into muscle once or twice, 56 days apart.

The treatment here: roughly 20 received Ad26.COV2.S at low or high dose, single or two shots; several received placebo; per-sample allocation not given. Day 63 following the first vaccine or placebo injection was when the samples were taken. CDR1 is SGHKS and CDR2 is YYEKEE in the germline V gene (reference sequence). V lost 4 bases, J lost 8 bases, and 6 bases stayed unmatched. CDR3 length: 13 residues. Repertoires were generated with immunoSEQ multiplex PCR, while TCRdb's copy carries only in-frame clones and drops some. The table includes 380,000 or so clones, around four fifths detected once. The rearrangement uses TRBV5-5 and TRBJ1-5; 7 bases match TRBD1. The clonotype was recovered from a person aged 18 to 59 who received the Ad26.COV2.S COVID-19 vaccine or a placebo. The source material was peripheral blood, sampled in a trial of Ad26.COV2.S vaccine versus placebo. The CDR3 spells CASSPVRGKPQHF. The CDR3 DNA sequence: TGTGCCAGCAGCCCCGTCAGGGGGAAGCCCCAGCATTTT.